This T cell receptor beta chain was recorded in a study of blood T cells in healthy people across ages. Findings of the study overall: Diversity estimates from one million T cells were considered underestimates.

Germline CDR1 and CDR2: MDHEN and SYDVKM. The V and J ends lost 1 base and 7 bases respectively, with 14 bases between them. The CDR3 spans 14 residues. For this clonotype: Its antigen remains unknown.

A second PCR, run for about 7 to 11 cycles, used a sample-barcoded 5' primer plus a J-beta primer mix. TCRdb used MiXCR to reprocess the 5' RACE reads, holding one entry per CDR3 protein. There are around 900,000 distinct CDR3 sequences in the sample; 25% to 35% occur only once, and 15% to 20% lies in the top ten. The chain carries TRBV28 and TRBJ2-7; maybe TRBD2 (5 bases). The sequenced sample was blood. This receptor was identified in an elderly woman in good health. The CDR3, as DNA: TGTGCCAGCAGTTTATTGCGGGCCAACAATGAGCAGTACTTC. Encoded protein: CASSLLRANNEQYF.